These 19 T cell receptor beta chains came from one sample sequenced in a study of blood T cells in healthy people across ages. Primers used in a second PCR of roughly 6 to 12 cycles were a sample-barcoded 5' primer and a J-beta primer mix. TCRdb independently ran MiXCR on the 5' RACE reads; one entry per CDR3 protein. The sample has fewer than 2,000,000 distinct CDR3 sequences; about 31% are singletons. Sequences were obtained from blood. The receptors were gathered from a woman in her thirties in good health.

The chain joins TRBV7-9 to TRBJ1-2, with D hard to call. Looked up from germline, CDR1 is SEHNR and CDR2 is FQNEAQ (reference sequence). This CDR3 contains 12 residues. Deletions cut 11 bases from V and 8 bases from J, with 18 bases between. CDR3 coding DNA: TGTGCCCTCAGACTGAAAGGAGGCGGCTACACCTTC. Translating gives CALRLKGGGYTF.

This clonotype was seen a handful of times. This chain joins TRBV6-1 and TRBJ2-1; D is unclear. The CDR3 covers 12 residues. In germline, CDR1 is MNHNS, CDR2 SASEGT. Trimming took off 6 bases at V and 15 bases at J, with 18 bases between the two ends. The CDR3 spells CASSPMSPASFF. CDR3 coding DNA: TGTGCCAGCAGCCCGATGTCCCCCGCCTCGTTCTTC.

This chain uses TRBV5-6 with TRBJ2-1, with 9 bases that match TRBD1. The V gene's germline CDR1 is SGHDT and CDR2 YYEEEE. The J segment lost 5 bases and the V segment lost 4 bases, leaving 7 bases of the junction unmatched. This CDR3 contains 15 residues. Here the CDR3 reads CASSLGQGFDNEQFF. For the CDR3, the DNA is TGTGCCAGCAGCCTAGGACAGGGGTTCGACAATGAGCAGTTCTTC.

This chain joins TRBV6-6 and TRBJ1-1; D uncertain. This CDR3 region has 16 residues. Germline assignment: CDR1 MNHNY and CDR2 SVGAGI (reference sequence). V dropped 2 bases and J dropped 1 base, with 14 bases sitting between them. The CDR3 coding sequence is TGTGCCAGCAGTTACGGGCAGCAAAAAAGGAACACTGAAGCTTTCTTT. It yields the protein CASSYGQQKRNTEAFF.

The gene calls are TRBV2 and TRBJ1-2; 7 nucleotides line up with TRBD1. The CDR3 spans 15 residues. CDR1 and CDR2 (germline): SNHLY, FYNNEI. V lost 4 bases to trimming and J lost 0 bases; unmatched junction nucleotides: 5. In DNA form, the CDR3 reads TGTGCCAGCAGTGGAGAGGGACAGACTAACTATGGCTACACCTTC. It translates to CASSGEGQTNYGYTF.

This clonotype was seen just once. The chain employs TRBV10-2 and TRBJ1-5, with D uncertain. CDR3 length: 14 amino acids. V was clipped by 0 bases and J by 4 bases, with 7 bases between them. From germline, CDR1 is WSHSY and CDR2 SAAADI. In DNA form, the CDR3 reads TGCGCCAGCAGTGAGTCCGCAATTAATCAGCCCCAGCATTTT. It is translated as CASSESAINQPQHF.

On this clonotype itself: The junction and the germline gene differ at one end; a read error may be behind it. The V gene is TRBV7-2, the J gene TRBJ1-2; TRBD1 aligns across 10 bases. The CDR3 is 14 residues long. CDR1 is SGHTA, CDR2 FQGNSA, per germline. The DNA for the CDR3 is TGTGCCAGCAGCTTAGGGGACAGGGGATTTGGCCACACCTTC. This encodes CASSLGDRGFGHTF.

This clonotype was recorded a few times. The chain is built from TRBV4-2 and TRBJ1-6, with D possibly matching TRBD1 (6 bases). Germline V gene lookup returns CDR1 LGHNA and CDR2 YNFKEQ. The germline V and J ends were trimmed by 0 bases and 0 bases, with 9 bases remaining between them. The CDR3 covers 17 residues. DNA for the CDR3: TGTGCCAGCAGCCAAGATGGACAGAGCTCCTATAATTCACCCCTCCACTTT. It codes for CASSQDGQSSYNSPLHF.

With respect to this clonotype: The junction does not match germline at one end; this may be a read error. The chain is built from TRBV7-2 and TRBJ1-2; D is possibly TRBD1 (6 bases). Germline V lookup: CDR1 SGHTA, CDR2 FQGNSA. The CDR3 is made up of 14 amino acids. CDR3 sequence: CASSLALGGYGYIF. CDR3 nucleotides: TGCGCCAGCAGCTTAGCGCTCGGGGGCTATGGCTACATCTTC.

In this sample, this clonotype turned up a few times. The chain has TRBV6-2 or TRBV6-3 and TRBJ2-1; 9 nucleotides match TRBD2. Germline V CDR1 and CDR2: MNHEY, SVGEGT. The CDR3 contains 16 residues. Germline trimming cut 7 bases from V and 0 bases from J; bases unmatched to any gene: 7. CDR3 in amino acids: CASIGQREASYNEQFF. The CDR3 DNA follows: TGTGCCAGCATCGGACAGCGGGAGGCCTCCTACAATGAGCAGTTCTTC.

The genes are TRBV3-1 and TRBJ1-2; TRBD1 matches at 8 bases. Germline values: CDR1 LGHDT, CDR2 YNNKEL (reference sequence). The V segment lost 0 bases and the J segment 0 bases; nucleotides outside the gene matches: 3. This CDR3 is built from 16 residues. CDR3 DNA: TGTGCCAGCAGCCAAGATTGGACAGGGCCTAACTATGGCTACACCTTC. Its translation: CASSQDWTGPNYGYTF.

This clonotype was picked up many times. V gene TRBV28 combines with J gene TRBJ2-1; D might be TRBD1 (6 bases). This CDR3 contains 15 residues. Germline CDR1 and CDR2: MDHEN and SYDVKM. V dropped 6 bases and J dropped 7 bases, with 19 bases sitting between them. The CDR3 protein is CASSSPQGSRNEQFF. The CDR3 DNA reads as TGTGCCAGCAGCAGCCCCCAGGGGAGTAGGAATGAGCAGTTCTTC. Drawing the rest from reference TRBV28 and TRBJ2-1, the complete variable domain is DVKVTQSSRYLVKRTGEKVFLECVQDMDHENMFWYRQDPGLGLRLIYFSYDVKMKEKGDIPEGYSVSREKKERFSLILESASTNQTSMYLCASSSPQGSRNEQFFGPGTRLTVL.

This clonotype appeared a few times. V is TRBV4-1 and J is TRBJ1-5; no definite D call. CDR1 and CDR2 from the germline V gene are MGHRA and YSYEKL. CDR3 length: 15 amino acids. V lost 5 bases, J lost 3 bases, and 14 bases lay in between. CDR3 bases: TGCGCCAGCAGCGCAAATGACGGATACAATCAGCCCCAGCATTTT. The encoded protein is CASSANDGYNQPQHF.

This chain connects TRBV20-1 to TRBJ2-3, with TRBD2 matching over 15 bases. The germline CDR1 and CDR2 sequences are DFQATT and SNEGSKA (reference sequence). Germline trimming cut 3 bases from V and 6 bases from J; bases unmatched to any gene: 7. This CDR3 spans 16 amino acids. For the CDR3, the DNA is TGCAGTGCTAGTGAGGGACTAGCGGGGGGCCTCGATACGCAGTATTTT. Translating it yields CSASEGLAGGLDTQYF.

The genes are TRBV7-9 and TRBJ1-1; D is undetermined. V was shortened by 1 base and J by 3 bases, with 18 bases between the two germline ends. The length of the CDR3 is 17 residues. From germline, CDR1 is SEHNR and CDR2 FQNEAQ (reference sequence). Here the CDR3 DNA reads TGTGCCAGCAGCTTAGTTGGGTCATCTATCTTAGACACTGAAGCTTTCTTT. Residues: CASSLVGSSILDTEAFF.

There are a few counts of this clonotype. The chain links TRBV7-2 to TRBJ1-2; a weak D match, TRBD1 (6 bases). The germline CDR1 and CDR2 sequences are SGHTA and FQGNSA. The CDR3 covers 14 residues. The ends were cut back, 6 bases at V and 4 bases at J, with 15 bases in the middle. The CDR3 reads CASSFGQRFYGYTF. The CDR3 nucleotides read TGTGCCAGCAGTTTCGGACAGCGATTCTATGGCTACACCTTC. The full variable domain, its missing parts supplied by reference TRBV7-2 and TRBJ1-2, is GAGVSQSPSNKVTEKGKDVELRCDPISGHTALYWYRQSLGQGLEFLIYFQGNSAPDKSGLPSDRFSAERTGGSVSTLTIQRTQQEDSAVYLCASSFGQRFYGYTFGSGTRLTVV.

The chain links TRBV20-1 to TRBJ2-1; D possibly corresponds to TRBD2 (6 bases). This CDR3 is 17 amino acids long. CDR1 and CDR2 from the germline V gene are DFQATT and SNEGSKA (reference sequence). The V and J ends lost 5 bases and 8 bases respectively, with 28 bases between them. The DNA of the CDR3 is TGCAGTGCTCCCCCTAGTTTGACGGGAGTCTTAAAGGATGAGCAGTTCTTC. It translates to CSAPPSLTGVLKDEQFF.

This clonotype appeared a few times. This chain joins TRBV29-1 and TRBJ2-1; 14 bases are a match to TRBD2. The CDR3 length is 15 residues. Trimming took 6 bases from V and 6 from J; bases not matched to a gene: 7. Germline V gives CDR1 SQVTM, CDR2 ANQGSEA. CDR3 in amino acids: CSVDAGTSGSNEQFF. As DNA, the CDR3 is TGCAGCGTCGACGCCGGGACTAGCGGGAGCAATGAGCAGTTCTTC.

The J gene is TRBJ1-2, the V gene TRBV28; D remains unclear. V dropped 1 base and J dropped 0 bases, with 9 bases sitting between them. The germline CDR1 and CDR2 sequences are MDHEN and SYDVKM. The CDR3 extends over 15 amino acids. CDR3 coding DNA: TGTGCCAGCAGTTTATATCCTCTAGCTAACTATGGCTACACCTTC. Amino acids: CASSLYPLANYGYTF.